The 19 T cell receptor beta chains listed next were all sequenced from one sample in a study of breast tumors, draining lymph nodes, adjacent tissues. Breast cancer patients provided tissue from their axillary draining lymph nodes. TCRdb processed the multiplex PCR reads anew with MiXCR; each CDR3 protein has one entry. The table includes about 140,000 distinct CDR3 sequences, 30% to 35% detected once. Sequencing was carried out using axillary lymph node tissue. These receptors were taken from a female donor with breast cancer. Some clones in this sample may be carry-over from other donors' samples.

This clonotype was observed at least ten times. The chain links TRBV4-1 to TRBJ2-2; D unresolved. Germline CDR1 MGHRA, CDR2 YSYEKL. Trimming left V 2 bases short and J 8 bases short, with 18 bases between. The CDR3 totals 16 residues. Written as DNA, the CDR3 is TGCGCCAGCAGCCAACGTCCGCAGGCGCATGAAGGGGAGCTGTTTTTT. Translated, it gives CASSQRPQAHEGELFF.

Notes on this clonotype: A much bigger clone sits one base away, suggesting this may be a read error. This chain uses TRBV14 with TRBJ1-2; TRBD1 agrees at 9 bases. The CDR3 has 15 residues. CDR1 SGHDN and CDR2 FVKESK come from the germline V gene. The CDR3 DNA reads as TGTGCCAGCAGCCACGTGGGACAGGGCTACTATGGCTCCACCTTC. The encoded protein is CASSHVGQGYYGSTF.

Ten or more counts support this clonotype. V and J are TRBV10-3 and TRBJ1-5; TRBD1 might be the D (5 bases). The germline CDR1 and CDR2 sequences are ENHRY and SYGVKD. Trimming removed 3 bases at V and 10 bases at J, with 19 bases between. The CDR3 runs 15 residues. In DNA, the CDR3 is TGTGCCATCAGTGATACGGGGGGACCAGGGATTCCCCAGCATTTT. It yields the protein CAISDTGGPGIPQHF.

This chain connects TRBV19 to TRBJ2-7, with 14 bases lining up with TRBD2. The CDR3 extends over 19 amino acids. CDR1 is LNHDA, CDR2 SQIVND, per germline (reference sequence). Trimming took 3 bases from V and 1 from J; bases not matched to a gene: 11. DNA of the CDR3: TGTGCCAGTAGTATGAGGCACACCGGGACTAGCGGGGGTTCCTACGAGCAGTACTTC. Protein: CASSMRHTGTSGGSYEQYF. The entire variable domain, with the rest obtained from reference TRBV19 and TRBJ2-7, is as follows: DGGITQSPKYLFRKEGQNVTLSCEQNLNHDAMYWYRQDPGQGLRLIYYSQIVNDFQKGDIAEGYSVSREKKESFPLTVTSAQKNPTAFYLCASSMRHTGTSGGSYEQYFGPGTRLTVT.

Ten or more counts support this clonotype. V and J are TRBV19 and TRBJ1-3, with D uncertain. CDR1 is LNHDA and CDR2 is SQIVND in the germline V gene (reference sequence). The CDR3 is 13 residues long. Trimming cost V 8 bases and J 0 bases, with 8 bases left between them. CDR3 loop: CASRKDSGNTIYF. The CDR3 DNA reads as TGTGCCAGTCGAAAAGACTCTGGAAACACCATATATTTT.

This clonotype was counted ten times or more. This chain uses TRBV7-2 with TRBJ2-1; 7 bases are shared with TRBD2. J was trimmed by 0 bases and V by 1 base; bases with no gene match: 9. Germline V gene data show CDR1 as SGHTA and CDR2 as FQGNSA. The CDR3 totals 18 residues. The CDR3 DNA is TGTGCCAGCAGCTTAGTCCCTCTAGCGGTGAGCTCCTACAATGAGCAGTTCTTC. Translation gives CASSLVPLAVSSYNEQFF. Variable domain in full (rest from reference TRBV7-2 and TRBJ2-1): GAGVSQSPSNKVTEKGKDVELRCDPISGHTALYWYRQSLGQGLEFLIYFQGNSAPDKSGLPSDRFSAERTGGSVSTLTIQRTQQEDSAVYLCASSLVPLAVSSYNEQFFGPGTRLTVL.

This clonotype was detected many times. V gene TRBV7-9 combines with J gene TRBJ1-5; D may be TRBD1 (5 bases). Per germline, CDR1 SEHNR and CDR2 FQNEAQ (reference sequence). Trimming pared 9 bases from V and 2 bases from J, leaving 8 bases between. This CDR3 is 12 amino acids long. For the CDR3, the DNA is TGTGCCAGTCAACAGGGCAATCAGCCCCAGCATTTT. Residues: CASQQGNQPQHF.

This clonotype was seen repeatedly, ten times or more. A read error may explain this, as a much larger clone is one base away. The CDR3 loop reads CASSSTGGPSSGNPIYF. The CDR3 nucleotides are TGTGCCAGCAGCTCGACAGGGGGCCCCTCCTCTGGAAACCCCATATATTTT. The chain has TRBV7-9 and TRBJ1-3, with 10 bases fitting TRBD1. The germline gives CDR1 SEHNR, CDR2 FQNEAQ (reference sequence). The CDR3 runs to 17 residues.

This clonotype was detected many times. The chain links TRBV30 to TRBJ2-3; perhaps TRBD1 as D (5 bases). V gave up 3 bases and J gave up 2 bases, with 12 bases separating them. The CDR3 has 14 residues. From germline, CDR1 is GTSNPN and CDR2 SVGIG (reference sequence). The CDR3 DNA reads TGTGCCTGGAGGAGAGACAGAAACACAGATACGCAGTATTTT. This gives the protein CAWRRDRNTDTQYF.

The table lists this clonotype with a count of one. The genes are TRBV15 and TRBJ1-4; D perhaps matches TRBD1 (5 bases). Trimming took 7 bases from V and 5 from J, leaving 17 bases between them. This CDR3 is 15 amino acids long. Germline V gene data show CDR1 as LNHNV and CDR2 as YYDKDF (reference sequence). The CDR3 here is CATKKGTTYNEKLFF. The CDR3 DNA reads TGTGCCACCAAGAAAGGGACTACCTACAATGAAAAACTGTTTTTT.

Ten or more counts support this clonotype. The chain carries TRBV5-1 and TRBJ2-5, with a weak D call TRBD1 (6 bases). The germline V gene has CDR1 SGHRS and CDR2 YFSETQ. Trimming removed 1 base from V and 9 bases from J, with 22 bases in between. The CDR3 sequence is 16 residues long. CDR3 DNA sequence: TGCGCCAGCAGCTTGCACCTCCCGGGACAACTGGGACCCCAGTACTTC. This translates into CASSLHLPGQLGPQYF.

This clonotype has ten or more counts. The V and J genes are TRBV29-1 and TRBJ2-1; 10 positions agree with TRBD2. Germline V gene data show CDR1 as SQVTM and CDR2 as ANQGSEA. Trimming cost V 7 bases and J 9 bases; bases outside gene matches: 12. This CDR3 region has 14 residues. The CDR3 nucleotides read TGCAGCGCCAACGCCGGGACTAGCGATGGTGAGCAGTTCTTC. It is translated as CSANAGTSDGEQFF.

At least ten counts were recorded for this clonotype. The chain joins TRBV20-1 to TRBJ1-6, with a weak D call TRBD1 (5 bases). V was pared by 2 bases and J by 10 bases, with 15 bases between. Germline CDR1 DFQATT, CDR2 SNEGSKA (reference sequence). The CDR3 loop spans 14 amino acids. The DNA of the CDR3 is TGCAGTGCTAGACGCTCGAGGGGTGCGTCACCCCTCCACTTT. This codes for CSARRSRGASPLHF.

The chain is built from TRBV2 and TRBJ1-6; D is possibly TRBD1 (6 bases). Germline CDR1 reads SNHLY; CDR2 reads FYNNEI. CDR3 size: 12 residues. V gave up 8 bases and J gave up 10 bases, with 12 bases separating them. The CDR3 protein is CASLTGYSPLHF. Written as DNA, the CDR3 is TGTGCCAGCTTAACAGGGTACTCACCCCTCCACTTT.

This clonotype was counted many times. The chain joins TRBV7-9 to TRBJ1-5; no clear D. The CDR3 consists of 12 residues. Germline assignment: CDR1 SEHNR and CDR2 FQNEAQ (reference sequence). V lost 5 bases and J 10 bases, leaving 12 bases between the germline ends. In DNA, the CDR3 is TGTGCCAGCAGCCGCGGCTCTGGACCCCAGCATTTT. It specifies CASSRGSGPQHF.

This clonotype was counted many times. The V and J genes are TRBV6-6 and TRBJ1-5; TRBD1 is a possible D gene (6 bases). With 5 bases removed from V and 0 bases from J, the gap between germline ends came to 11 bases. Germline CDR1 and CDR2: MNHNY and SVGAGI (reference sequence). The CDR3 runs to 15 residues. CDR3 in amino acids: CASSPTGSSNQPQHF. CDR3 coding DNA: TGTGCCAGCAGTCCGACAGGCAGTAGCAATCAGCCCCAGCATTTT.

The sample holds many counts of this clonotype. The chain links TRBV6-5 to TRBJ2-7; 9 bases align to TRBD2. The CDR3 extends over 18 amino acids. Germline-derived CDR1 and CDR2 are MNHEY and SVGAGI. With V trimmed by 9 bases and J by 2 bases, 20 bases remained unmatched. The CDR3 sequence: CASPDLAGANPSPYEQYF. Here the CDR3 DNA reads TGTGCCAGTCCCGACTTAGCGGGGGCGAATCCATCCCCCTACGAGCAGTACTTC.

This clonotype occurred a few times. The rearrangement joins TRBV6-6 to TRBJ2-1; D tentatively reads TRBD1 or TRBD2 (5 bases each). Trimming cost V 6 bases and J 6 bases, with 21 bases left between them. Germline lookup yields CDR1 MNHNY and CDR2 SVGAGI (reference sequence). CDR3 length: 16 amino acids. This CDR3 reads CASSHRGAAVLNEQFF. Here the CDR3 DNA reads TGTGCCAGCAGCCACCGAGGGGCAGCCGTACTCAATGAGCAGTTCTTC.

Only one count was recorded for this clonotype. Without the conserved terminal phenylalanine or tryptophan, this CDR3 likely stems from a read error. The V call is TRBV12-3 or TRBV12-4, the J call TRBJ1-1, with D tentatively TRBD1 (6 bases). V dropped 3 bases and J dropped 6 bases, with 20 bases sitting between them. The CDR3 extends over 16 amino acids. CDR3 amino acids: CASSLASWGAGSEAFL. The DNA for the CDR3 is TGTGCCAGCAGTTTGGCATCTTGGGGGGCTGGCTCTGAAGCTTTCCTT.